This T cell receptor (beta chain) was captured in a study of CD8 T cells in Susac syndrome. Study background: Within the sequenced group of Susac syndrome patients, about 6 showed active disease and 8 or 9 were in remission. Points from the study as a whole: None of the CD4+ T cell repertoires in Susac syndrome showed clonal expansion.

As to this clonotype: The antigen remains undetermined.

When the RNA was reverse transcribed, random hexamers were used with an input of roughly 0.5 to 1 ug. Multiplex immunoSEQ PCR targeted 54 Vbeta and 13 Jbeta TCR beta segments. One entry per CDR3 protein results from TCRdb running MiXCR on the immunoSEQ multiplex PCR reads. This table holds some 250,000 distinct CDR3 sequences, 90% to 96% found once. Sequencing of TCR beta drew on CD8+ and CD4+ T cells from blood. This CDR3 region has 11 residues. V lost 6 bases, J lost 5 bases, and 6 bases lay in between. Germline V gene lookup returns CDR1 SNHLY and CDR2 FYNNEI. Source material: CD4+ T cells from PBMCs. The clonotype comes from a human donor with Susac syndrome. The rearrangement links TRBV2 to TRBJ2-3; D is undetermined. The CDR3 here is CASSLEDTQYF. As DNA, the CDR3 is TGTGCCAGCAGCTTAGAAGATACGCAGTATTTT.